One and the same sample provided the 15 T cell receptor beta chains below, sequenced in a study of blood T cells in healthy people across ages. Combining a sample-barcoded 5' primer with a J-beta primer mix, a second PCR ran for roughly 6 to 12 cycles. TCRdb re-called the 5' RACE reads through MiXCR, storing one row per CDR3 protein. Among around 1.5 million distinct CDR3 sequences, 42% were seen once, and the ten largest hold 7% to 9.5%. The material sequenced was blood. Receptor source: a woman aged 18 to 35 in good health.

This chain links TRBV25-1 with TRBJ2-5; 9 bases align to TRBD1. The last part of the DNA fits TRBJ2-7 better; the J call may be wrong. CDR3 length: 15 residues. Germline CDR1 MGHDK, CDR2 SYGVNS. CDR3: CASSVGTGTACEQYF. Written as DNA, the CDR3 is TGTGCCAGCAGTGTAGGGACAGGGACAGCCTGCGAGCAGTACTTC.

This clonotype was observed a few times. V is TRBV7-2 and J is TRBJ1-6, with 7 bases fitting TRBD1. The CDR3 has 17 amino acids. The V gene end was trimmed by 4 bases and the J gene end by 7 bases; junction bases not matched to a gene: 13. Germline V gene lookup returns CDR1 SGHTA and CDR2 FQGNSA. The CDR3 coding sequence is TGTGCCAGCAGCTCGCTTCCGGGACAGCTACTCAATTCACCCCTCCACTTT. Amino acid sequence: CASSSLPGQLLNSPLHF.

This chain uses TRBV5-1 with TRBJ2-2; 7 positions match TRBD1. The CDR3 extends over 16 amino acids. The ends lost 0 bases at V and 6 bases at J; junction bases unmatched: 8. Germline V gene lookup returns CDR1 SGHRS and CDR2 YFSETQ. The CDR3 here is CASSLAPQGMAGELFF. CDR3 DNA sequence: TGCGCCAGCAGCTTGGCCCCACAGGGGATGGCCGGGGAGCTGTTTTTT. The full variable domain, its missing parts supplied by reference TRBV5-1 and TRBJ2-2, is KAGVTQTPRYLIKTRGQQVTLSCSPISGHRSVSWYQQTPGQGLQFLFEYFSETQRNKGNFPGRFSGRQFSNSRSEMNVSTLELGDSALYLCASSLAPQGMAGELFFGEGSRLTVL.

This clonotype was seen at least ten times. The gene calls are TRBV7-8 and TRBJ2-5; 14 bases match TRBD2. CDR3 size: 17 residues. With V trimmed by 3 bases and J by 4 bases, 7 bases remained unmatched. CDR1 is SGHVS and CDR2 is FQNEAQ in the germline V gene. The CDR3 is CASSFVTSGGAGETQYF. In DNA form, the CDR3 reads TGTGCCAGCAGCTTCGTGACTAGCGGGGGGGCCGGAGAGACCCAGTACTTC.

The CDR3 DNA sequence: TGCAGTGCTACCACAGGGGGTACCACAGATACGCAGTATTTT. Protein: CSATTGGTTDTQYF. The chain uses TRBV20-1 and TRBJ2-3; TRBD1 matches 8 bases. J gave up 2 bases and V 4 bases, and 5 bases lay outside the gene matches. This CDR3 has 14 amino acids. CDR1 DFQATT and CDR2 SNEGSKA come from the germline V gene (reference sequence).

CDR3 protein: CAISAGSGTTDTQYF. CDR3 in DNA: TGTGCCATCAGTGCGGGTAGCGGGACCACAGATACGCAGTATTTT. The chain carries TRBV10-3 and TRBJ2-3, with 8 nucleotides matching TRBD2. Trimming removed 4 bases from V and 2 bases from J; junction bases left unmatched: 5. Germline CDR1 and CDR2: ENHRY and SYGVKD. This CDR3 has 15 amino acids.

This rearrangement joins TRBV6-6 to TRBJ2-1; D remains ambiguous. Germline V CDR1 and CDR2: MNHNY, SVGAGI (reference sequence). V was cut by 7 bases and J by 2 bases, with 9 bases left in between. This CDR3 has 13 amino acids. The CDR3 nucleotides read TGTGCCAGCACCCCCGTCCCCTACAATGAGCAGTTCTTC. The encoded protein is CASTPVPYNEQFF.

This clonotype appeared a few times. The V and J genes are TRBV12-3 or TRBV12-4 and TRBJ1-2, with D unclear. Trimming cost V 5 bases and J 8 bases, with 18 bases left between them. This CDR3 spans 14 amino acids. The CDR3 DNA reads as TGTGCCAGCAGTGACCAAGTTCGTGTAAAGGGCTACACCTTC. This sequence encodes CASSDQVRVKGYTF.

This clonotype has a handful of counts. The chain employs TRBV6-5 and TRBJ2-2; D is ambiguous. This CDR3 is 18 amino acids long. The germline V gene has CDR1 MNHEY and CDR2 SVGAGI. Trimming stripped 6 bases from V and 0 bases from J, with 20 bases between. The CDR3 here is CASSLLVASQANTGELFF. CDR3 in DNA: TGTGCCAGCAGCTTACTCGTGGCTAGTCAGGCGAACACCGGGGAGCTGTTTTTT.

There are a few counts of this clonotype. V and J are TRBV25-1 and TRBJ2-4, with D possibly called TRBD1 or TRBD2 (5 bases each). V lost 4 bases to trimming and J lost 6 bases, with 19 bases between them. CDR1 is MGHDK and CDR2 is SYGVNS in the germline V gene. CDR3 length equals 16 residues. CDR3 in amino acids: CASSAAGSDGGNIQYF. DNA of the CDR3: TGTGCCAGCAGTGCGGCAGGGTCGGATGGAGGAAACATTCAGTACTTC.

This clonotype has only a few counts. V gene TRBV20-1 combines with J gene TRBJ2-7; 7 bases are a match to TRBD1. The CDR3 has 14 amino acids. V shed 0 bases and J 2 bases; nucleotides not matched to a gene: 4. Germline V lookup: CDR1 DFQATT, CDR2 SNEGSKA (reference sequence). The CDR3 spells CSARDRGRPYEQYF. In DNA, the CDR3 is TGCAGTGCTAGAGATAGGGGGCGGCCCTACGAGCAGTACTTC.

A few counts support this clonotype. The rearrangement links TRBV5-1 to TRBJ2-1, with D perhaps matching TRBD2 (5 bases). Germline values: CDR1 SGHRS, CDR2 YFSETQ. The CDR3 contains 15 residues. The V and J ends lost 5 bases and 4 bases respectively, with 16 bases between them. The CDR3 loop reads CASRDSGLLYNEQFF. The CDR3 nucleotides read TGCGCCAGCAGGGACTCAGGACTGCTATACAATGAGCAGTTCTTC.

This clonotype was seen more than once but under ten times. The CDR3 reads CASSQDLPRATGELFF. The CDR3 bases are TGTGCCAGCAGCCAAGATTTACCCCGGGCCACCGGGGAGCTGTTTTTT. J is TRBJ2-2 and V is TRBV3-1; D is unclear. CDR1 and CDR2 (germline): LGHDT, YNNKEL (reference sequence). The CDR3 runs 16 residues. The V and J ends lost 0 bases and 4 bases respectively, with 12 bases between them.

This clonotype has just a few counts. The chain links TRBV9 to TRBJ2-7; a possible D gene is TRBD2 (6 bases). V lost 4 bases to trimming and J lost 2 bases, with 16 bases between them. CDR1 SGDLS and CDR2 YYNGEE come from the germline V gene. The CDR3 contains 15 residues. The CDR3 sequence: CASSPTPGGTYEQYF. The CDR3, as DNA: TGTGCCAGCAGCCCTACCCCTGGAGGGACCTACGAGCAGTACTTC.

The rearrangement joins TRBV7-8 to TRBJ2-3, with TRBD2 matching over 15 bases. The CDR3 sequence is 18 residues long. V shed 1 base, J shed 5 bases, and the junction held 7 bases outside the gene matches. Germline loops: CDR1 SGHVS, CDR2 FQNEAQ. The CDR3 nucleotides read TGTGCCAGCAGCTTAGGGGGACTAGCGGGGGGAGGCAAAGATACGCAGTATTTT. Protein sequence: CASSLGGLAGGGKDTQYF.